This T cell receptor beta chain was sequenced during a study of blood T cell repertoires in COVID-19. Study details: Samples representing acute and convalescent COVID-19 were sourced from the United States, Italy and Spain. Nucleic acid was either cDNA or gDNA, and it came from T cells, B-cell-depleted T cells, or PBMCs.

In the original processing: Estimation of nucleated cell counts was performed using reference gene primer amplification. Using immunoSEQ multiplex PCR, the repertoire was profiled, and TCRdb retains in-frame clones only, with some absent. The V and J calls and the clone size are those of that table, but D and trimming were determined from the DNA. The sample shows about 400,000 clones, 88% of them seen only once. Assignment of participants to cohorts was predicated upon participant-reported clinical history. The specimen sequenced was PBMCs or T cells enriched from blood (not recorded which). This sequence was found in a woman aged 40 to 50 with acute COVID-19.

CDR3 amino acids: CASSATGFGYTF. In DNA, the CDR3 is TGTGCCAGCAGTGCGACAGGGTTTGGCTACACCTTC. The chain recombines TRBV7-9 with TRBJ1-2, with 7 bases lining up with TRBD1. Germline V gene data show CDR1 as SEHNR and CDR2 as FQNEAQ (reference sequence). V trimming: 6 bases; J trimming: 7 bases; junction bases outside the gene matches: 5. This CDR3 contains 12 residues.